This is a list of T cell receptor beta chains from one sample in a study of monozygotic twins with inflammatory bowel disease. TCRdb re-called the 5' RACE reads; one entry per CDR3 protein, DNA not given. The record lists some 150,000 distinct CDR3 sequences, of which the ten most abundant hold roughly 7.4%. The sequenced sample consisted of blood. These receptors were collected from a human donor with ulcerative colitis or Crohn's disease, or a healthy co-twin of an affected twin (not recorded which). The CDR3 runs from the conserved cysteine through the conserved F or W.

v_gene: TRBV5-1; j_gene: TRBJ2-1; CDR3aa: CASRGLAARNEQFF
v_gene: TRBV10-3; j_gene: TRBJ2-2; CDR3aa: CAISVRSGGATGELFF
v_gene: TRBV20-1; j_gene: TRBJ2-7; CDR3aa: CSARDLLAGAYEQYF
v_gene: TRBV10-3; j_gene: TRBJ2-3; CDR3aa: CASKGSRGTDTQYF
v_gene: TRBV14; j_gene: TRBJ1-1; CDR3aa: CASSQDPRRSGSLNTEAFF
v_gene: TRBV7-9; j_gene: TRBJ2-1; CDR3aa: CASSSAGTSGINEQFF
v_gene: TRBV5-1; j_gene: TRBJ1-6; CDR3aa: CASSGVQGPNSPLHF
v_gene: TRBV11-2; j_gene: TRBJ2-7; CDR3aa: CASSAARALTYEQYF
v_gene: TRBV6-1; j_gene: TRBJ2-3; CDR3aa: CASGFGTSGQDTQYF
v_gene: TRBV20-1; j_gene: TRBJ2-1; CDR3aa: CSAFPGLAYNEQFF
v_gene: TRBV7-2; j_gene: TRBJ2-2; CDR3aa: CASSLTSGTGELFF
v_gene: TRBV29-1; j_gene: TRBJ2-3; CDR3aa: CSVDDTNHHTDTQYF
v_gene: TRBV5-1; j_gene: TRBJ2-5; CDR3aa: CASTSGVGETQYF
v_gene: TRBV19; j_gene: TRBJ1-1; CDR3aa: CASLGGPEAFF
v_gene: TRBV11-2; j_gene: TRBJ2-1; CDR3aa: CASSLRILAGGFSYNEQFF
v_gene: TRBV4-1; j_gene: TRBJ2-5; CDR3aa: CASSQGRLAIQETQYF
v_gene: TRBV5-5; j_gene: TRBJ1-2; CDR3aa: CASSPPHGYTF
v_gene: TRBV5-1; j_gene: TRBJ2-7; CDR3aa: CASSLAVPEREQYF
v_gene: TRBV5-1; j_gene: TRBJ2-5; CDR3aa: CASSLGGIQETQYF
v_gene: TRBV15; j_gene: TRBJ2-2; CDR3aa: CAIPGPPGGELFF
v_gene: TRBV28; j_gene: TRBJ2-1; CDR3aa: CASHPAPGIGNEQFF
v_gene: TRBV5-1; j_gene: TRBJ2-7; CDR3aa: CASSLKGTSGRTYEQYF
v_gene: TRBV5-8; j_gene: TRBJ1-2; CDR3aa: CASSSTGNGYTF
v_gene: TRBV24-1; j_gene: TRBJ2-7; CDR3aa: CATSVDRGNYEQYF
v_gene: TRBV12-3/TRBV12-4; j_gene: TRBJ1-3; CDR3aa: CASSLGQLLSGNTIYF
v_gene: TRBV5-1; j_gene: TRBJ2-1; CDR3aa: CASSLEGVGNEQFF
v_gene: TRBV7-7; j_gene: TRBJ2-7; CDR3aa: CASSLVPHEQYF
v_gene: TRBV10-3; j_gene: TRBJ2-7; CDR3aa: CAISESQGIDYEQYF
v_gene: TRBV20-1; j_gene: TRBJ2-2; CDR3aa: CSAPRGGELFF
v_gene: TRBV5-4; j_gene: TRBJ2-3; CDR3aa: CASSLLDTQYF
v_gene: TRBV20-1; j_gene: TRBJ2-1; CDR3aa: CSARLPSGRVNEQFF
v_gene: TRBV3-1; j_gene: TRBJ2-5; CDR3aa: CASSQSGEETQYF
v_gene: TRBV29-1; j_gene: TRBJ1-1; CDR3aa: CSVDPDRNTEAFF
v_gene: TRBV5-1; j_gene: TRBJ1-2; CDR3aa: CASSLDFRQGKSYGYTF
v_gene: TRBV29-1; j_gene: TRBJ1-1; CDR3aa: CSDQQGVDTEAFF
v_gene: TRBV20-1; j_gene: TRBJ1-5; CDR3aa: CSARHQGAGNQPQHF
v_gene: TRBV7-9; j_gene: TRBJ2-7; CDR3aa: CASRSGTGDYEQYF
v_gene: TRBV7-2; j_gene: TRBJ2-6; CDR3aa: CASSLPPNVLTF
v_gene: TRBV20-1; j_gene: TRBJ1-2; CDR3aa: CSAKTGVTYGYTF
v_gene: TRBV27; j_gene: TRBJ2-3; CDR3aa: CASTLTGTDTQYF
v_gene: TRBV28; j_gene: TRBJ2-3; CDR3aa: CASSSSGADTQYF
v_gene: TRBV24-1; j_gene: TRBJ2-1; CDR3aa: CATSERTGYNEQFF
v_gene: TRBV5-1; j_gene: TRBJ1-6; CDR3aa: CASSFGTAQSNSPLHF
v_gene: TRBV18; j_gene: TRBJ1-2; CDR3aa: CASSPPSTRGGYTF
v_gene: TRBV7-9; j_gene: TRBJ1-1; CDR3aa: CASSVSIGTEAFF
v_gene: TRBV27; j_gene: TRBJ1-5; CDR3aa: CASSFWGGPNQPQHF
v_gene: TRBV5-1; j_gene: TRBJ2-7; CDR3aa: CASSARQGAGEQYF
v_gene: TRBV7-9; j_gene: TRBJ2-7; CDR3aa: CASSLTSGGSSYEQYF
v_gene: TRBV18; j_gene: TRBJ1-2; CDR3aa: CASSPGQLYGYTF
v_gene: TRBV20-1; j_gene: TRBJ2-3; CDR3aa: CSARGWTGTRDYASTDTQYF
v_gene: TRBV20-1; j_gene: TRBJ1-3; CDR3aa: CSARDTGRGNTIYF
v_gene: TRBV5-1; j_gene: TRBJ2-3; CDR3aa: CASSGGLAGKDTQYF
v_gene: TRBV6-5; j_gene: TRBJ2-1; CDR3aa: CASSPAEYNEQFF
v_gene: TRBV5-6; j_gene: TRBJ2-4; CDR3aa: CASSSRLAGGPLAKNIQYF